A single sample gave rise to the 31 T cell receptor beta chains below, sequenced in a study of CD4 T cells in relation to SARS-CoV-2 and coronaviruses. The data were produced by immunoSEQ multiplex PCR, yet TCRdb's version contains in-frame clones alone and is incomplete. Of 60,000 to 80,000 clones listed, 85% to 90% were seen once; the top ten hold 1.6%. Unexposed donor CD4+ T cells date from about 2011-2018, before the COVID-19 pandemic. The source material was memory CD4+ T cells from PBMCs. The receptors were gathered from a human donor in good health.

The rearrangement links TRBV9 to TRBJ2-7; D unresolved. This CDR3 is built from 14 residues. The V gene's germline CDR1 is SGDLS and CDR2 YYNGEE. The ends were cut back, 3 bases at V and 3 bases at J, with 13 bases in the middle. The CDR3 here is CASSARAHHYEQYF. Here the CDR3 DNA reads TGTGCCAGCAGCGCCCGGGCCCACCACTACGAGCAGTACTTC.

The chain is built from TRBV7-8 and TRBJ1-5; unclear D gene. Trimming removed 4 bases at V and 3 bases at J, with 7 bases between. The CDR3 length is 13 residues. CDR1 and CDR2 from the germline V gene are SGHVS and FQNEAQ. CDR3 bases: TGTGCCAGCAGCTCCAGCTACAATCAGCCCCAGCATTTT. Translating it yields CASSSSYNQPQHF.

This chain links TRBV2 with TRBJ2-1; tentative D call: TRBD1 (6 bases). Germline CDR1 and CDR2: SNHLY and FYNNEI. CDR3 length: 11 residues. V dropped 7 bases and J dropped 6 bases, with 7 bases sitting between them. Here the CDR3 DNA reads TGTGCCAGCAACAGGGCCAATGAGCAGTTCTTC. Protein: CASNRANEQFF.

The chain recombines TRBV5-1 with TRBJ2-3; a possible D gene is TRBD1 (6 bases). V was trimmed by 4 bases and J by 5 bases, leaving 11 bases between them. From germline, CDR1 is SGHRS and CDR2 YFSETQ. The CDR3 has 13 residues. CDR3 bases: TGCGCCAGCAGCCGGATACAGGGAGATACGCAGTATTTT. It is translated as CASSRIQGDTQYF.

This rearrangement joins TRBV5-1 to TRBJ2-7, with D perhaps matching TRBD2 (5 bases). CDR1 is SGHRS, CDR2 YFSETQ, per germline. The CDR3 has 11 residues. V lost 7 bases, J lost 6 bases, and 11 bases lay in between. The DNA of the CDR3 is TGCGCCAGCCGGTTCGGGGTCGAGCAGTACTTC. The encoded protein is CASRFGVEQYF.

CDR3 amino acids: CASRGQGAGETEAFF. CDR3 nucleotides: TGTGCCAGCAGAGGACAGGGGGCGGGAGAAACTGAAGCTTTCTTT. The gene calls are TRBV6-5 and TRBJ1-1; 11 nucleotides agree with TRBD1. CDR1 is MNHEY and CDR2 is SVGAGI in the germline V gene. The CDR3 runs to 15 residues. Trimming took 6 bases from V and 5 from J; bases not matched to a gene: 8.

The CDR3 is CASSPYRQRSYEQYF. In DNA form, the CDR3 reads TGTGCCAGCAGCCCATATCGACAGAGATCCTACGAGCAGTACTTC. The chain carries TRBV13 and TRBJ2-7; TRBD1 is a possible D gene (5 bases). V lost 5 bases and J 1 base, leaving 15 bases between the germline ends. Germline values: CDR1 PRHDT, CDR2 FYEKMQ (reference sequence). This CDR3 has 15 residues.

This clone was detected only a few times. The chain links TRBV28 to TRBJ2-7; a possible D gene is TRBD2 (5 bases). The V end was cut by 1 base, the J end by 9 bases, with 13 bases between. This CDR3 has 13 residues. Germline lookup yields CDR1 MDHEN and CDR2 SYDVKM. The CDR3 DNA reads as TGTGCCAGCAGTTTATCAGAGTACGGAGGGCAGTACTTC. It translates to CASSLSEYGGQYF.

The chain couples TRBV6-5 to TRBJ1-2; D might be TRBD1 (5 bases). Trimming took 2 bases from V and 5 from J, leaving 12 bases between them. The CDR3 has 14 amino acids. CDR1 is MNHEY, CDR2 SVGAGI, per germline. CDR3: CASSYVGAGYGYTF. The CDR3 DNA reads as TGTGCCAGCAGTTACGTCGGGGCTGGTTATGGCTACACCTTC.

The DNA of the CDR3 is TGTGCCAGTAGTCCCCGGACTAGCTCATTCTCCTACGAGCAGTACTTC. Residues: CASSPRTSSFSYEQYF. The chain employs TRBV19 and TRBJ2-7; 8 nucleotides line up with TRBD2. Germline lookup yields CDR1 LNHDA and CDR2 SQIVND (reference sequence). The CDR3 totals 16 residues. V lost 5 bases, J lost 0 bases, and 9 bases stayed unmatched.

The rearrangement uses TRBV9 and TRBJ2-2; D not certain. CDR3 length equals 15 residues. V was cut by 0 bases and J by 1 base, with 7 bases left in between. Germline V gives CDR1 SGDLS, CDR2 YYNGEE. The DNA of the CDR3 is TGTGCCAGCAGCGTAGAGTCCCAGAACACCGGGGAGCTGTTTTTT. As protein: CASSVESQNTGELFF.

This chain uses TRBV28 with TRBJ1-2; D call uncertain. Trimming cost V 8 bases and J 2 bases, with 3 bases left between them. This CDR3 is built from 10 residues. CDR1 and CDR2 from the germline V gene are MDHEN and SYDVKM. The CDR3 region has the DNA TGTGCCAGCGGCAACTATGGCTACACCTTC. It yields the protein CASGNYGYTF.

The CDR3 loop reads CASSFRESSYNEQFF. CDR3 coding DNA: TGTGCCAGCAGCTTCCGAGAGAGCTCCTACAATGAGCAGTTCTTC. V is TRBV5-5 and J is TRBJ2-1; D remains unclear. The CDR3 consists of 15 residues. The V gene lost 2 bases and the J gene lost 0 bases, with 9 bases spanning the gap. Germline V gene lookup returns CDR1 SGHKS and CDR2 YYEKEE (reference sequence).

The chain couples TRBV19 to TRBJ2-7; a possible D gene is TRBD2 (6 bases). Germline V gene data show CDR1 as LNHDA and CDR2 as SQIVND (reference sequence). The V gene lost 6 bases and the J gene lost 7 bases, with 19 bases spanning the gap. CDR3 length equals 14 residues. The CDR3 DNA reads as TGTGCCAGTAGACCACCCGGCGGGACCCCGGAGCAGTACTTC. This codes for CASRPPGGTPEQYF.

This chain links TRBV5-8 with TRBJ1-3; D not certain. Per the germline V gene, CDR1 is SGHTS and CDR2 is YDEGEE. Trimming stripped 0 bases from V and 0 bases from J, with 13 bases between. This CDR3 region has 17 residues. The CDR3 DNA is TGTGCCAGCAGCTTGGAGGTCGCGGTTGGCTCTGGAAACACCATATATTTT. As protein: CASSLEVAVGSGNTIYF.

V and J are TRBV24-1 and TRBJ2-2, with D possibly matching TRBD2 (5 bases). CDR1 KGHDR and CDR2 SFDVKD come from the germline V gene. The V end lost 6 bases, the J end lost 1 base, and 8 bases lay between the germline ends. The CDR3 is 14 amino acids. DNA of the CDR3: TGTGCCACCAGTCGACGGGAGAACACCGGGGAGCTGTTTTTT. This gives the protein CATSRRENTGELFF.

This chain uses TRBV14 with TRBJ2-3; possible D gene TRBD2, 5 bases. CDR3 length equals 20 residues. Deletions cut 4 bases from V and 0 bases from J, with 26 bases between. From germline, CDR1 is SGHDN and CDR2 FVKESK. The CDR3 nucleotides are TGTGCCAGCAGCCTCATGAGGGTTCTGTCACCTTTCACTAGCACAGATACGCAGTATTTT. It encodes CASSLMRVLSPFTSTDTQYF.

This chain joins TRBV19 and TRBJ2-1; 8 bases align to TRBD1. Germline V gene sequence: CDR1 LNHDA, CDR2 SQIVND (reference sequence). Trimming cost V 4 bases and J 0 bases; bases outside gene matches: 5. CDR3 length: 16 residues. The CDR3 region is CASSNQGASSYNEQFF. The CDR3 DNA reads TGTGCCAGTAGTAACCAGGGGGCCAGCTCCTACAATGAGCAGTTCTTC.

The V call is TRBV9, the J call TRBJ2-7, with 8 bases lining up with TRBD1. After removal of 2 bases from V and 6 bases from J, the junction contained 13 bases not matched to a gene. The germline V gene has CDR1 SGDLS and CDR2 YYNGEE. CDR3 length equals 16 residues. CDR3 residues: CASSVGSDRVVREQYF. The CDR3 region has the DNA TGTGCCAGCAGCGTCGGCTCGGACAGGGTAGTCCGCGAGCAGTACTTC.

J is TRBJ1-2 and V is TRBV29-1; a possible D gene is TRBD1 (5 bases). Between the trimmed V and J ends, which lost 6 bases and 4 bases, there was a span of 15 bases. There are 13 residues in the CDR3. Looked up from germline, CDR1 is SQVTM and CDR2 is ANQGSEA. CDR3 bases: TGCAGCGTCCAGGTGGGGGATTCCTATGGCTACACCTTC. This codes for CSVQVGDSYGYTF. Based on the CDR3 plus reference TRBV29-1 and TRBJ1-2, the full variable domain is SAVISQKPSRDICQRGTSLTIQCQVDSQVTMMFWYRQQPGQSLTLIATANQGSEATYESGFVIDKFPISRPNLTFSTLTVSNMSPEDSSIYLCSVQVGDSYGYTFGSGTRLTVV.

This clone came up a few times. J is TRBJ2-4 and V is TRBV18; D possibly corresponds to TRBD2 (5 bases). The germline V gene has CDR1 KGHSH and CDR2 LQKENI. The V and J ends lost 2 bases and 1 base respectively, with 6 bases between them. This CDR3 is 14 amino acids long. The CDR3 DNA reads TGTGCCAGCTCACCAGAGGGTGCCAAAAACATTCAGTACTTC. Residues: CASSPEGAKNIQYF.

The rearrangement uses TRBV28 and TRBJ1-2, with D perhaps TRBD1 (6 bases). V was pared by 4 bases and J by 2 bases, with 11 bases between. CDR3 size: 14 residues. Germline values: CDR1 MDHEN, CDR2 SYDVKM. The CDR3 region is CASSSGAGNYGYTF. In nucleotides, the CDR3 is TGTGCCAGCAGTTCAGGGGCCGGAAACTATGGCTACACCTTC.

The chain couples TRBV19 to TRBJ2-3, with 7 positions matching TRBD2. CDR3 length: 15 amino acids. Trimming removed 5 bases from V and 1 base from J; junction bases left unmatched: 6. From germline, CDR1 is LNHDA and CDR2 SQIVND (reference sequence). CDR3 in amino acids: CASSLSGDRTDTQYF. The CDR3 nucleotides read TGTGCCAGTAGTTTGAGCGGGGACCGCACAGATACGCAGTATTTT. The full variable domain, rest sourced from reference TRBV19 and TRBJ2-3, is DGGITQSPKYLFRKEGQNVTLSCEQNLNHDAMYWYRQDPGQGLRLIYYSQIVNDFQKGDIAEGYSVSREKKESFPLTVTSAQKNPTAFYLCASSLSGDRTDTQYFGPGTRLTVL.

This clone was detected only a few times. V is TRBV3-1 (or the pseudogene TRBV3-2) and J is TRBJ2-7; a possible D gene is TRBD2 (5 bases). V was pared by 1 base and J by 4 bases, with 5 bases between. Germline loops: CDR1 LGHDT, CDR2 YNNKEL (reference sequence). The CDR3 length is 12 residues. CDR3 sequence (DNA): TGTGCCAGCAGCCAAGCGGGGTACGAGCAGTACTTC. Encoded protein: CASSQAGYEQYF.

As DNA, the CDR3 is TGTGCCAGCAGCTCTGACAGCAAAAACATTCAGTACTTC. Its protein is CASSSDSKNIQYF. The rearrangement links TRBV7-8 to TRBJ2-4, with D perhaps TRBD1 (5 bases). The V gene's germline CDR1 is SGHVS and CDR2 FQNEAQ. The CDR3 length is 13 residues. Deletions cut 4 bases from V and 3 bases from J, with 7 bases between.

This chain connects TRBV29-1 to TRBJ1-2, with D uncertain. Trimming took 3 bases from V and 8 from J, leaving 13 bases between them. Germline-derived CDR1 and CDR2 are SQVTM and ANQGSEA. The CDR3 loop spans 12 amino acids. The CDR3: CSVDRGSGGYTF. The CDR3 region has the DNA TGCAGCGTTGATCGGGGATCGGGGGGCTACACCTTC.

This chain connects TRBV3-1 (or the pseudogene TRBV3-2) to TRBJ2-7; 12 nucleotides align to TRBD1. The CDR3 totals 13 residues. V dropped 8 bases and J dropped 4; count of bases not matched to a gene: 3. Germline CDR1 reads LGHDT; CDR2 reads YNNKEL (reference sequence). CDR3 in amino acids: CASGTGGDYEQYF. The DNA for the CDR3 is TGTGCCAGCGGGACAGGGGGCGATTACGAGCAGTACTTC.

The chain has TRBV5-4 and TRBJ1-2; D is unclear. Trimming took off 4 bases at V and 0 bases at J, with 7 bases between the two ends. This CDR3 has 13 amino acids. Per germline, CDR1 SGHNT and CDR2 YYREEE (reference sequence). CDR3 sequence reads: CASSAVANYGYTF. DNA for the CDR3: TGTGCCAGCAGCGCCGTAGCTAACTATGGCTACACCTTC. The variable domain in full, completed from reference TRBV5-4 and TRBJ1-2, reads ETGVTQSPTHLIKTRGQQVTLRCSSQSGHNTVSWYQQALGQGPQFIFQYYREEENGRGNFPPRFSGLQFPNYSSELNVNALELDDSALYLCASSAVANYGYTFGSGTRLTVV.

The chain employs TRBV28 and TRBJ2-6; no definite D call. Germline CDR1 is MDHEN and CDR2 is SYDVKM. The CDR3 is 19 amino acids. V shed 4 bases and J shed 0 bases, with 19 bases lying between them. The DNA of the CDR3 is TGTGCCAGCAGTTCCCGGACCTCCGGACCGCACTCTGGGGCCAACGTCCTGACTTTC. As protein: CASSSRTSGPHSGANVLTF. The full variable domain, in which reference TRBV28 and TRBJ2-6 provide the parts outside the CDR3, is DVKVTQSSRYLVKRTGEKVFLECVQDMDHENMFWYRQDPGLGLRLIYFSYDVKMKEKGDIPEGYSVSREKKERFSLILESASTNQTSMYLCASSSRTSGPHSGANVLTFGAGSRLTVL.

The chain employs TRBV27 and TRBJ2-1, with 8 bases fitting TRBD1. The CDR3 extends over 15 amino acids. With 7 bases clipped from V and 0 bases from J, the junction kept 5 bases outside the gene matches. CDR1 and CDR2 (germline): MNHEY, SMNVEV (reference sequence). The CDR3 spells CASTRQGSSYNEQFF. The CDR3 DNA follows: TGTGCCAGCACCCGACAGGGGAGCTCCTACAATGAGCAGTTCTTC.

The J gene is TRBJ1-2, the V gene TRBV18; weak D call: TRBD1 (5 bases). V lost 6 bases, J lost 2 bases, and 7 bases lay in between. Looked up from germline, CDR1 is KGHSH and CDR2 is LQKENI. CDR3 size: 12 residues. The CDR3 nucleotides are TGTGCCAGCTCGACAGAGAACTATGGCTACACCTTC. Its protein product is CASSTENYGYTF.